A single sample gave rise to the 23 T cell receptor beta chains below, sequenced in a study of blood T cell repertoires in COVID-19. Clones were sequenced by immunoSEQ multiplex PCR, and TCRdb holds only the in-frame ones, with some missing. The sample carries hundreds of thousands of clones, approximately 83% recorded once. The material sequenced was peripheral blood. The receptors originated from a woman aged 40 to 50 with active or convalescent COVID-19.

The chain uses TRBV15 and TRBJ1-4; tentatively, D is TRBD1 (6 bases). Trimming stripped 1 base from V and 7 bases from J, with 19 bases between. The CDR3 runs to 17 residues. Germline CDR1 and CDR2: LNHNV and YYDKDF (reference sequence). In DNA, the CDR3 is TGTGCCACCAGCAGAGGGCTAAGTAGGGGGAAGAGTGAAAAACTGTTTTTT. Its protein product is CATSRGLSRGKSEKLFF.

In this sample, this clone turned up many times. The chain is built from TRBV29-1 and TRBJ1-2; possibly TRBD1 for D (6 bases). Trimming removed 0 bases from V and 8 bases from J, with 7 bases in between. From germline, CDR1 is SQVTM and CDR2 ANQGSEA. The CDR3 runs 11 residues. The CDR3 protein is CSVEDRGGYTF. The CDR3 coding sequence is TGCAGCGTTGAAGACAGGGGAGGCTACACCTTC.

This sequence joins TRBV19 and TRBJ1-5, with a possible D match to TRBD1 (6 bases). Germline assignment: CDR1 LNHDA and CDR2 SQIVND (reference sequence). Deletions cut 8 bases from V and 7 bases from J, with 15 bases between. CDR3 length: 13 amino acids. The CDR3 region has the DNA TGTGCCAGTCTAGGACAGCTCAACCAGCCCCAGCATTTT. Translating gives CASLGQLNQPQHF.

DNA for the CDR3: TGTGCCAGCTCGCCGACTAGCGGGAGCTCCTACGAGCAGTACTTC. Translating gives CASSPTSGSSYEQYF. This sequence joins TRBV18 and TRBJ2-7; 12 bases align to TRBD2. V was clipped by 6 bases and J by 0 bases; unmatched bases: 3. There are 15 residues in the CDR3. Germline CDR1 KGHSH, CDR2 LQKENI. Full variable domain (outside the CDR3, taken from reference TRBV18 and TRBJ2-7): NAGVMQNPRHLVRRRGQEARLRCSPMKGHSHVYWYRQLPEEGLKFMVYLQKENIIDESGMPKERFSAEFPKEGPSILRIQQVVRGDSAAYFCASSPTSGSSYEQYFGPGTRLTVT.

This chain links TRBV5-1 with TRBJ2-3, with TRBD2 matching over 9 bases. Trimming cost V 5 bases and J 1 base; bases outside gene matches: 5. CDR1 is SGHRS, CDR2 YFSETQ, per germline. The CDR3 consists of 15 residues. CDR3 amino acids: CASSSRTSGTDTQYF. DNA for the CDR3: TGCGCCAGCAGTTCCAGGACTAGCGGCACAGATACGCAGTATTTT.

This chain connects TRBV6-1 to TRBJ1-1, with D perhaps TRBD1 (5 bases). The V gene's germline CDR1 is MNHNS and CDR2 SASEGT. V was shortened by 3 bases and J by 6 bases, with 17 bases between the two germline ends. This CDR3 is 15 amino acids long. The CDR3 DNA reads as TGTGCCAGCAGTGACGGCCGTTGGGGGGACGCTGAAGCTTTCTTT. Protein: CASSDGRWGDAEAFF.

CDR3 sequence: CASSFGQISGNTIYF. As DNA, the CDR3 is TGTGCCAGCAGTTTCGGACAGATCTCTGGAAACACCATATATTTT. This sequence joins TRBV28 and TRBJ1-3, with D perhaps matching TRBD1 (6 bases). V was clipped by 3 bases and J by 0 bases, with 9 bases between them. The CDR3 has 15 amino acids. Looked up from germline, CDR1 is MDHEN and CDR2 is SYDVKM.

J is TRBJ2-1 and V is TRBV24-1, with TRBD1 matching over 8 bases. The length of the CDR3 is 17 residues. V was clipped by 2 bases and J by 2 bases; unmatched bases: 7. The germline gives CDR1 KGHDR, CDR2 SFDVKD. CDR3 residues: CATSDSQGAPTYNEQFF. The CDR3 bases are TGTGCCACCAGTGATTCTCAGGGGGCCCCAACCTACAATGAGCAGTTCTTC.

This clone was seen a few times. This chain links TRBV12-3 or TRBV12-4 with TRBJ1-5; no clear D gene. The CDR3 totals 13 residues. V was trimmed by 2 bases and J by 5 bases, leaving 7 bases between them. CDR3 sequence (DNA): TGTGCCAGCAGTTTATTGGCGGATCAGCCCCAGCATTTT. Its protein product is CASSLLADQPQHF.

Here the CDR3 DNA reads TGTGCCAGCAGCCCAGGGAATTCTGGAAACACCATATATTTT. Encoded protein: CASSPGNSGNTIYF. The chain joins TRBV7-2 to TRBJ1-3, with a tentative D call TRBD1 (5 bases). With 5 bases removed from V and 1 base from J, the gap between germline ends came to 9 bases. This CDR3 spans 14 amino acids. The germline CDR1 and CDR2 sequences are SGHTA and FQGNSA. Variable domain in full (rest from reference TRBV7-2 and TRBJ1-3): GAGVSQSPSNKVTEKGKDVELRCDPISGHTALYWYRQSLGQGLEFLIYFQGNSAPDKSGLPSDRFSAERTGGSVSTLTIQRTQQEDSAVYLCASSPGNSGNTIYFGEGSWLTVV.

The CDR3 is CATSEAGGWTGELFF. The CDR3 DNA is TGTGCCACCAGTGAGGCAGGGGGTTGGACCGGGGAGCTGTTTTTT. J is TRBJ2-2 and V is TRBV24-1; 7 bases line up with TRBD1. The CDR3 sequence is 15 residues long. J was trimmed by 5 bases and V by 4 bases; bases with no gene match: 6. Germline values: CDR1 KGHDR, CDR2 SFDVKD.

The CDR3 region has the DNA TGTGCCAGCAGTTACCAACAGGGAACAAACACCATATATTTT. This codes for CASSYQQGTNTIYF. The chain couples TRBV6-6 to TRBJ1-3; possible D gene TRBD1, 6 bases. The germline V gene encodes CDR1 MNHNY and CDR2 SVGAGI (reference sequence). The germline V and J ends were trimmed by 2 bases and 6 bases, with 11 bases remaining between them. The CDR3 consists of 14 residues.

This clone was detected only a few times. The chain recombines TRBV2 with TRBJ1-1; TRBD1 agrees at 10 bases. Losses at the gene ends were 7 bases for V and 7 bases for J; bases not matched to a gene: 12. CDR3 length: 15 residues. CDR1 and CDR2 (germline): SNHLY, FYNNEI. The CDR3 loop is CASKARDRGRSEAFF. CDR3 bases: TGTGCCAGCAAAGCCCGGGACAGGGGAAGGAGTGAAGCTTTCTTT.

The chain is built from TRBV24-1 and TRBJ1-3; 7 bases are a match to TRBD1. This CDR3 is 15 amino acids long. CDR1 is KGHDR, CDR2 SFDVKD, per germline. J gave up 0 bases and V 7 bases, and 5 bases lay outside the gene matches. The CDR3 DNA reads TGTGCCACCAGAGGACAGGTCAACTCTGGAAACACCATATATTTT. Translating it yields CATRGQVNSGNTIYF.

This sequence joins TRBV6-5 and TRBJ1-6, with TRBD1 matching 8 bases. The CDR3 consists of 14 residues. CDR1 and CDR2 from the germline V gene are MNHEY and SVGAGI. V gave up 7 bases and J gave up 7 bases; unmatched junction bases: 6. CDR3 protein: CASIVDRGNSPLHF. For the CDR3, the DNA is TGTGCCAGCATAGTAGACAGGGGAAATTCACCCCTCCACTTT.

The J gene is TRBJ2-7, the V gene TRBV5-1, with D tentatively TRBD2 (5 bases). V was pared by 4 bases and J by 6 bases, with 11 bases between. CDR3 length equals 12 residues. Looked up from germline, CDR1 is SGHRS and CDR2 is YFSETQ. The CDR3 DNA reads as TGCGCCAGCAGCCAACCGGGGAGCGAGCAGTACTTC. Translated, it gives CASSQPGSEQYF.

The chain is built from TRBV24-1 and TRBJ2-3; TRBD2 might be the D (6 bases). The CDR3 covers 15 residues. Trimming removed 5 bases at V and 1 base at J, with 12 bases between. Germline V gene sequence: CDR1 KGHDR, CDR2 SFDVKD. The CDR3 region has the DNA TGTGCCACCAGTGGATGGAGGGAGCGCACAGATACGCAGTATTTT. This gives the protein CATSGWRERTDTQYF.

The chain links TRBV4-1 to TRBJ2-3; 8 positions match TRBD1. V was clipped by 8 bases and J by 6 bases; unmatched bases: 10. Germline lookup yields CDR1 MGHRA and CDR2 YSYEKL. The CDR3 is made up of 14 amino acids. CDR3 nucleotide sequence: TGCGCCAGCTCAGGGACAGGCCTAGGGGATACGCAGTATTTT. It translates to CASSGTGLGDTQYF.

The genes are TRBV30 and TRBJ1-5; D is ambiguous. In germline, CDR1 is GTSNPN, CDR2 SVGIG (reference sequence). With 0 bases removed from V and 7 bases from J, the gap between germline ends came to 13 bases. This CDR3 comprises 14 residues. The CDR3 sequence: CAWSVERVGQPQHF. DNA for the CDR3: TGTGCCTGGAGTGTTGAGAGGGTCGGCCAGCCCCAGCATTTT.

The chain combines TRBV4-1 with TRBJ1-3; D is possibly TRBD1 (6 bases). This CDR3 contains 16 residues. V was cut by 1 base and J by 1 base, with 11 bases left in between. The V gene's germline CDR1 is MGHRA and CDR2 YSYEKL. As DNA, the CDR3 is TGCGCCAGCAGCCAAGGGATAGGGACATCTGGAAACACCATATATTTT. The encoded protein is CASSQGIGTSGNTIYF.

The chain recombines TRBV3-1 (or the pseudogene TRBV3-2) with TRBJ1-5; 10 bases are shared with TRBD1. The CDR3 extends over 16 amino acids. J gave up 0 bases and V 3 bases, and 2 bases lay outside the gene matches. Germline CDR1 and CDR2: LGHDT and YNNKEL (reference sequence). CDR3 protein: CASSQGQGYSNQPQHF. For the CDR3, the DNA is TGTGCCAGCAGCCAGGGACAGGGGTATAGCAATCAGCCCCAGCATTTT.

This CDR3 reads CATSGTGTGKGYTF. The CDR3 DNA is TGTGCCACCAGCGGGACCGGAACAGGGAAGGGCTACACCTTC. The chain employs TRBV15 and TRBJ1-2; a possible D gene is TRBD1 (6 bases). Germline CDR1 reads LNHNV; CDR2 reads YYDKDF (reference sequence). The CDR3 spans 14 residues. Trimming removed 5 bases from V and 8 bases from J, with 18 bases in between.

The DNA for the CDR3 is TGTGCCAGTAGCAAGGACAGGGGAAAATATGGCTACACCTTC. Amino acid sequence: CASSKDRGKYGYTF. This sequence joins TRBV19 and TRBJ1-2; 9 nucleotides line up with TRBD1. CDR3 length equals 14 residues. Looked up from germline, CDR1 is LNHDA and CDR2 is SQIVND (reference sequence). J lost 5 bases, V lost 6 bases, and 7 bases had no gene match.